Following are 26 T cell receptor beta chains from one sample sequenced in a study of blood T cell repertoires in COVID-19 (dated by TCRdb to about 2020). Library prep was done by the immunoSEQ multiplex PCR assay. TCRdb obtained this table from immuneACCESS and retained in-frame rearrangements with V and J assigned. These tables miss some clones; where compared with another copy, unresolved V genes account for less than half of the shortfall, and the remainder is unexplained. The sample contains about 260,000 clones, about 91% of them found a single time. The ten largest clones represent under 3% of the sample. Sequenced: peripheral blood. These receptors all come from a person aged 18-29 years with COVID-19, enrolled during active disease.

The chain carries TRBV27 and TRBJ1-1; 7 bases agree with TRBD1. Germline-derived CDR1 and CDR2 are MNHEY and SMNVEV (reference sequence). With V trimmed by 2 bases and J by 4 bases, 4 bases remained unmatched. This CDR3 spans 14 amino acids. DNA for the CDR3: TGTGCCAGCAGTTTAACAGGGGTCCCCACTGAAGCTTTCTTT. This encodes CASSLTGVPTEAFF.

The rearrangement joins TRBV7-9 to TRBJ2-7; TRBD1 agrees at 10 bases. V gave up 7 bases and J gave up 3 bases; unmatched junction bases: 18. This CDR3 contains 18 residues. The germline gives CDR1 SEHNR, CDR2 FQNEAQ (reference sequence). CDR3: CASTPWGQGLKLGYEQYF. The CDR3 DNA reads as TGTGCCAGCACCCCTTGGGGACAGGGGCTAAAACTCGGCTACGAGCAGTACTTC. Using reference TRBV7-9 and TRBJ2-7 for the parts outside the CDR3, the full variable domain is DTGVSQNPRHKITKRGQNVTFRCDPISEHNRLYWYRQTLGQGPEFLTYFQNEAQLEKSRLLSDRFSAERPKGSFSTLEIQRTEQGDSAMYLCASTPWGQGLKLGYEQYFGPGTRLTVT.

The chain is built from TRBV5-1 and TRBJ2-7; 7 positions agree with TRBD2. The CDR3 is made up of 14 amino acids. Germline trimming cut 6 bases from V and 3 bases from J; bases unmatched to any gene: 9. The germline V gene encodes CDR1 SGHRS and CDR2 YFSETQ. The CDR3, as DNA: TGCGCCAGCACCCCTCGGGGAGGGATCTACGAGCAGTACTTC. Translated: CASTPRGGIYEQYF.

This chain links TRBV4-3 with TRBJ2-1; 15 bases align to TRBD2. V lost 2 bases to trimming and J lost 8 bases; unmatched junction nucleotides: 10. The CDR3 loop spans 18 amino acids. Germline CDR1 LGHNA, CDR2 YSLEER. The chain's CDR3 is CASSQTRTSGRGWDEQFF. The CDR3 DNA reads as TGCGCCAGCAGCCAAACTCGGACTAGCGGGAGGGGCTGGGATGAGCAGTTCTTC.

This clone was counted once. The chain carries TRBV5-4 and TRBJ1-2, with D uncertain. The CDR3 is 14 residues long. Trimming pared 1 base from V and 8 bases from J, leaving 15 bases between. Germline assignment: CDR1 SGHNT and CDR2 YYREEE (reference sequence). CDR3 DNA: TGTGCCAGCAGCTTGAAGAACTCCCTGGAGGGCTACACCTTC. Residues: CASSLKNSLEGYTF. The full variable domain, rest sourced from reference TRBV5-4 and TRBJ1-2, is ETGVTQSPTHLIKTRGQQVTLRCSSQSGHNTVSWYQQALGQGPQFIFQYYREEENGRGNFPPRFSGLQFPNYSSELNVNALELDDSALYLCASSLKNSLEGYTFGSGTRLTVV.

The CDR3 region is CASSPKGTGNEQYF. In nucleotides, the CDR3 is TGTGCCAGCAGCCCCAAGGGGACAGGGAACGAGCAGTACTTC. The chain recombines TRBV5-4 with TRBJ2-7; the match to TRBD1 covers 9 bases. Losses at the gene ends were 4 bases for V and 5 bases for J; bases not matched to a gene: 7. Per the germline V gene, CDR1 is SGHNT and CDR2 is YYREEE (reference sequence). The length of the CDR3 is 14 residues.

The chain combines TRBV5-5 with TRBJ2-5; the D gene is possibly TRBD2 (6 bases). Looked up from germline, CDR1 is SGHKS and CDR2 is YYEKEE (reference sequence). The CDR3 runs to 14 residues. Trimming cost V 4 bases and J 3 bases, with 13 bases left between them. The DNA of the CDR3 is TGTGCCAGCAGCCCGGCGGACTACAAAGAGACCCAGTACTTC. It translates to CASSPADYKETQYF.

The CDR3 protein is CASSPPGLAGFEQFF. In DNA form, the CDR3 reads TGTGCCAGCAGCCCACCGGGACTAGCGGGCTTTGAGCAGTTCTTC. This chain links TRBV3-1 (or the pseudogene TRBV3-2) with TRBJ2-1; the match to TRBD2 covers 12 bases. Germline loops: CDR1 LGHDT, CDR2 YNNKEL (reference sequence). V shed 4 bases and J 9 bases; nucleotides not matched to a gene: 7. CDR3 length: 15 amino acids.

The V gene is TRBV24-1, the J gene TRBJ2-5, with 8 positions matching TRBD1. Germline values: CDR1 KGHDR, CDR2 SFDVKD. The ends lost 3 bases at V and 5 bases at J; junction bases unmatched: 4. This CDR3 contains 14 residues. The CDR3 protein is CATSDPGGVETQYF. The CDR3 DNA reads TGTGCCACCAGTGATCCAGGGGGCGTCGAGACCCAGTACTTC.

The rearrangement joins TRBV30 to TRBJ1-4, with 7 bases aligning to TRBD1. Germline V gene lookup returns CDR1 GTSNPN and CDR2 SVGIG (reference sequence). CDR3 length: 12 residues. J was trimmed by 8 bases and V by 5 bases; bases with no gene match: 5. Here the CDR3 DNA reads TGTGCCTGGGCCGGGACAGCAGAAAAACTGTTTTTT. Protein product: CAWAGTAEKLFF. Full variable domain (remainder filled in from reference TRBV30 and TRBJ1-4): SQTIHQWPATLVQPVGSPLSLECTVEGTSNPNLYWYRQAAGRGLQLLFYSVGIGQISSEVPQNLSASRPQDRQFILSSKKLLLSDSGFYLCAWAGTAEKLFFGSGTQLSVL.

This chain links TRBV27 with TRBJ2-2, with 14 bases lining up with TRBD2. The V and J ends lost 5 bases and 5 bases, in that order; junction bases with no gene match: 4. The CDR3 consists of 16 residues. Per the germline V gene, CDR1 is MNHEY and CDR2 is SMNVEV (reference sequence). CDR3 bases: TGTGCCAGCAGTAGGGGACTAGCGGGAGAGACCGGGGAGCTGTTTTTT. As protein: CASSRGLAGETGELFF.

Remarks on this clone: Other DNA sequences from this sample encode an identical CDR3 as well. The V gene is TRBV5-1, the J gene TRBJ1-3; D is perhaps TRBD1 (6 bases). The germline CDR1 and CDR2 sequences are SGHRS and YFSETQ. This CDR3 comprises 14 residues. V lost 0 bases and J lost 3, with 7 bases in between. The DNA of the CDR3 is TGCGCCAGCAGCTTGGCAGGGGTTGGAAACACCATATATTTT. Its translation: CASSLAGVGNTIYF.

The chain couples TRBV9 to TRBJ2-1, with a possible D match to TRBD1 (7 bases). CDR3 size: 14 residues. CDR1 SGDLS and CDR2 YYNGEE come from the germline V gene. Trimming cost V 0 bases and J 9 bases, with 13 bases left between them. For the CDR3, the DNA is TGTGCCAGCAGCGTAGTGTCAGGGGGGAGTGAGCAGTTCTTC. Its translation is CASSVVSGGSEQFF. Variable domain in full (rest from reference TRBV9 and TRBJ2-1): DSGVTQTPKHLITATGQRVTLRCSPRSGDLSVYWYQQSLDQGLQFLIQYYNGEERAKGNILERFSAQQFPDLHSELNLSSLELGDSALYFCASSVVSGGSEQFFGPGTRLTVL.

The J gene is TRBJ2-3, the V gene TRBV28; 10 bases are a match to TRBD1. Per the germline V gene, CDR1 is MDHEN and CDR2 is SYDVKM. The CDR3 totals 15 residues. J was trimmed by 5 bases and V by 5 bases; bases with no gene match: 7. In DNA, the CDR3 is TGTGCCAGCAGTGCGACAGGGGGCGGGTTAGATACGCAGTATTTT. Protein sequence: CASSATGGGLDTQYF.

This chain links TRBV5-5 with TRBJ1-2; TRBD1 matches at 9 bases. J lost 2 bases, V lost 3 bases, and 5 bases had no gene match. The germline V gene encodes CDR1 SGHKS and CDR2 YYEKEE (reference sequence). The CDR3 is 15 amino acids. The chain's CDR3 is CASSSQGALNYGYTF. CDR3 sequence (DNA): TGTGCCAGCAGCTCACAGGGGGCGCTGAACTATGGCTACACCTTC.

J is TRBJ1-6 and V is TRBV19; possibly TRBD1 for D (6 bases). The V and J ends lost 4 bases and 7 bases respectively, with 17 bases between them. Germline V gene data show CDR1 as LNHDA and CDR2 as SQIVND (reference sequence). CDR3 size: 16 residues. CDR3 protein: CASSREQGLMNSPLHF. The CDR3 DNA follows: TGTGCCAGTAGTAGGGAACAGGGATTAATGAATTCACCCCTCCACTTT.

The CDR3 coding sequence is TGTGCCATCAGTGGGGCGAGCCGAGAGACCCAGTACTTC. Protein product: CAISGASRETQYF. The rearrangement joins TRBV10-3 to TRBJ2-5; no clear D gene. The CDR3 sequence is 13 residues long. CDR1 and CDR2 (germline): ENHRY, SYGVKD. Trimming pared 4 bases from V and 4 bases from J, leaving 10 bases between.

The chain combines TRBV7-9 with TRBJ2-1; the match to TRBD2 covers 13 bases. The CDR3 covers 15 residues. Trimming at V came to 5 bases and at J to 8 bases, leaving 6 bases not matched to a gene. Looked up from germline, CDR1 is SEHNR and CDR2 is FQNEAQ (reference sequence). The CDR3 DNA sequence: TGTGCCAGCAGCCCGGGACTAGCGGGATCGGATGAGCAGTTCTTC. This translates into CASSPGLAGSDEQFF.

The chain recombines TRBV3-1 (or the pseudogene TRBV3-2) with TRBJ1-4; D call uncertain. Trimming left V 0 bases short and J 11 bases short, with 19 bases between. The CDR3 is 16 amino acids. Germline values: CDR1 LGHDT, CDR2 YNNKEL (reference sequence). The CDR3 sequence: CASSQEGRQRREKLFF. The CDR3 DNA reads TGTGCCAGCAGCCAAGAAGGGCGGCAGCGGAGGGAGAAACTGTTTTTT.

The rearrangement joins TRBV7-2 to TRBJ2-7, with D unresolved. The V end lost 8 bases, the J end lost 11 bases, and 16 bases lay between the germline ends. Germline lookup yields CDR1 SGHTA and CDR2 FQGNSA. This CDR3 is 11 amino acids long. CDR3 nucleotide sequence: TGTGCCAGCCCGGTGAGGCTGATGAAGTACTTC. Translating it yields CASPVRLMKYF. Full variable domain (rest looked up from reference TRBV7-2 and TRBJ2-7): GAGVSQSPSNKVTEKGKDVELRCDPISGHTALYWYRQSLGQGLEFLIYFQGNSAPDKSGLPSDRFSAERTGGSVSTLTIQRTQQEDSAVYLCASPVRLMKYFGPGTRLTVT.

This chain connects TRBV28 to TRBJ2-7; the match to TRBD1 covers 8 bases. V shed 6 bases and J 4 bases; nucleotides not matched to a gene: 8. Germline CDR1 is MDHEN and CDR2 is SYDVKM. This CDR3 contains 14 residues. CDR3 amino acids: CASRQTGVTYEQYF. CDR3 DNA sequence: TGTGCCAGCAGACAGACAGGGGTGACTTACGAGCAGTACTTC.

V usage is TRBV9 and J usage is TRBJ1-1; 9 bases fit TRBD1. Per the germline V gene, CDR1 is SGDLS and CDR2 is YYNGEE. The trim removed 0 bases at V and 5 bases at J, leaving 5 bases unmatched. The CDR3 is made up of 15 amino acids. The CDR3 bases are TGTGCCAGCAGCGTAGCCGGGACAGGGTTGACTGAAGCTTTCTTT. Protein product: CASSVAGTGLTEAFF.

This sequence joins TRBV7-9 and TRBJ2-7; D may be TRBD1 (7 bases). V gave up 4 bases and J gave up 3 bases, with 22 bases separating them. Germline V lookup: CDR1 SEHNR, CDR2 FQNEAQ (reference sequence). This CDR3 has 17 amino acids. The CDR3 loop reads CASSYRGGGGEGYEQYF. As DNA, the CDR3 is TGTGCCAGCAGCTATAGGGGTGGAGGGGGCGAGGGCTACGAGCAGTACTTC.

The chain has TRBV2 and TRBJ2-7; possible D gene TRBD2, 5 bases. Germline CDR1 is SNHLY and CDR2 is FYNNEI. The V gene lost 4 bases and the J gene lost 0 bases, with 7 bases spanning the gap. The CDR3 is 13 amino acids. The CDR3 region is CASSGGSSYEQYF. CDR3 coding DNA: TGTGCCAGCAGTGGAGGGAGCTCCTACGAGCAGTACTTC.

The chain joins TRBV4-1 to TRBJ2-6, with TRBD2 as a possible D gene (6 bases). Trimming took 1 base from V and 0 from J, leaving 13 bases between them. Germline V gene sequence: CDR1 MGHRA, CDR2 YSYEKL. The CDR3 has 18 amino acids. The CDR3 DNA is TGCGCCAGCAGCCAAGGGCCGGGACTGTCCTCTGGGGCCAACGTCCTGACTTTC. Its protein product is CASSQGPGLSSGANVLTF.

The chain uses TRBV9 and TRBJ2-1; 8 positions agree with TRBD2. This CDR3 spans 13 amino acids. After removal of 6 bases from V and 7 bases from J, the junction contained 6 bases not matched to a gene. CDR1 is SGDLS, CDR2 YYNGEE, per germline. This CDR3 reads CASKGTSGNEQFF. The DNA of the CDR3 is TGTGCCAGCAAGGGGACTAGTGGGAATGAGCAGTTCTTC.